This TCR beta chain appears in the sequencing data of a study of T cell responses to AZD1222 COVID-19 vaccine. About the research overall: The analysis combined second doses at about 4 or about 12 weeks. General study results and limits: All repertoire sampling was performed exclusively after the peak T cell response. Among vaccine-associated CD4 TCRs, coverage spanned spike, with dominance at 160-218 and 743-854. Recipients of two AZD1222 doses showed rising Spike-specific TCR breadth and depth.

Germline V gene data show CDR1 as KGHDR and CDR2 as SFDVKD. This CDR3 contains 15 residues. V was pared by 4 bases and J by 6 bases, with 6 bases of the junction left unmatched. With regard to this clone: What it binds is not known.

The assay was immunoSEQ multiplex PCR, and TCRdb's table has in-frame clones only and misses some. The sample comprises more than 150,000 clones, about 94% of which are singletons, and roughly 9.2% rests with the top ten. Material: peripheral blood, obtained on day 0 of AZD1222 vaccination. The J gene is TRBJ2-7, the V gene TRBV24-1; 12 positions match TRBD1. This receptor was identified in an adult in good health. The CDR3 DNA follows: TGTGCCACCAGTGACGGCGGGACAGGGGGCCTCGAGCAGTACTTC. Amino acids: CATSDGGTGGLEQYF.